What follows are 7 T cell receptor beta chains derived from one specimen sequenced in a study of blood T cell repertoires in COVID-19. The protocol was immunoSEQ multiplex PCR, while the TCRdb copy is restricted to in-frame clones and leaves out a portion. The data hold about 30,000 clones, with around nine tenths observed a single time. Sequencing was done on a sample of peripheral blood. These receptors came from a human donor in a cohort sampled during active COVID-19.

The chain employs TRBV30 and TRBJ1-1; D unresolved. The CDR3 spans 13 residues. V was cut by 4 bases and J by 3 bases, with 12 bases left in between. The germline CDR1 and CDR2 sequences are GTSNPN and SVGIG (reference sequence). For the CDR3, the DNA is TGTGCCTGGAAACCCGGTCGGGACACTGAAGCTTTCTTT. Translating gives CAWKPGRDTEAFF.

The chain uses TRBV4-1 and TRBJ1-5; no clear D gene. Trimming took 0 bases from V and 3 from J, leaving 12 bases between them. Germline lookup yields CDR1 MGHRA and CDR2 YSYEKL. The CDR3 length is 16 residues. This CDR3 is CASSQESYRINQPQHF. The CDR3 DNA reads TGCGCCAGCAGCCAAGAAAGTTACAGAATCAATCAGCCCCAGCATTTT.

This rearrangement joins TRBV2 to TRBJ2-1; tentative D call: TRBD2 (6 bases). V lost 4 bases and J lost 8, with 18 bases in between. Germline-derived CDR1 and CDR2 are SNHLY and FYNNEI. The CDR3 is 15 residues long. CDR3 sequence (DNA): TGTGCCAGCAGTGCGGAGGGAGGAGGGTGGCATGAGCAGTTCTTC. Encoded protein: CASSAEGGGWHEQFF.

The CDR3 DNA sequence: TGTGCCAGCAGCTTTGGCCGAGGGGGAAAAAACATTCAGTACTTC. Amino acids: CASSFGRGGKNIQYF. The V gene is TRBV3-1 (or the pseudogene TRBV3-2), the J gene TRBJ2-4, with D perhaps TRBD1 (6 bases). Germline CDR1 LGHDT, CDR2 YNNKEL (reference sequence). V lost 5 bases, J lost 4 bases, and 15 bases lay in between. The CDR3 length is 15 residues.

This clone is a singleton in its sample. CDR3 sequence (DNA): TGTGCCAGCAGCTTAAGACAGGGTTACGGCTACACCTTC. Translation gives CASSLRQGYGYTF. The V and J genes are TRBV7-3 and TRBJ1-2, with 7 positions matching TRBD1. The germline V gene encodes CDR1 SGHTA and CDR2 FQGTGA. Losses at the gene ends were 1 base for V and 8 bases for J; bases not matched to a gene: 4. This CDR3 region has 13 residues. The variable domain in full, completed from reference TRBV7-3 and TRBJ1-2, reads GAGVSQTPSNKVTEKGKYVELRCDPISGHTALYWYRQSLGQGPEFLIYFQGTGAADDSGLPNDRFFAVRPEGSVSTLKIQRTERGDSAVYLCASSLRQGYGYTFGSGTRLTVV.

V is TRBV9 and J is TRBJ1-1; TRBD1 matches at 8 bases. The CDR3 runs to 15 residues. The junction had 4 bases not matched to a gene; V was cut back by 0 bases and J by 3 bases. Per germline, CDR1 SGDLS and CDR2 YYNGEE. The CDR3 here is CASSVGTGYDTEAFF. The CDR3 region has the DNA TGTGCCAGCAGCGTAGGGACAGGGTATGACACTGAAGCTTTCTTT.

The chain carries TRBV19 and TRBJ1-6; D is possibly TRBD1 (5 bases). Germline values: CDR1 LNHDA, CDR2 SQIVND (reference sequence). The CDR3 is 12 amino acids. V lost 7 bases, J lost 8 bases, and 9 bases lay in between. CDR3: CASTSGDSPLHF. The CDR3 nucleotides read TGTGCCAGTACCTCGGGGGATTCACCCCTCCACTTT. The complete variable domain, with remaining parts taken from reference TRBV19 and TRBJ1-6, reads DGGITQSPKYLFRKEGQNVTLSCEQNLNHDAMYWYRQDPGQGLRLIYYSQIVNDFQKGDIAEGYSVSREKKESFPLTVTSAQKNPTAFYLCASTSGDSPLHFGNGTRLTVT.